This T cell receptor beta chain was sequenced in a study of T cell responses to AZD1222 COVID-19 vaccine. Study context: Second-dose intervals near 4 or 12 weeks were combined. Overall study results and limits: The reported proportion of spike-specific TCRs targeting unmutated variant regions was nearly half. A mostly white British donor set with more females was recruited, and clonal diversity was possibly underestimated. No day 14 peak samples; only post-peak repertoires were characterized.

The table came from immunoSEQ multiplex PCR; TCRdb's copy has only in-frame clones and leaves some out. The repertoire holds approximately 190,000 clones, with 85% to 95% as singletons. Germline V gives CDR1 SEHNR, CDR2 FQNEAQ (reference sequence). CDR3 length: 15 residues. V lost 4 bases and J lost 7, with 17 bases in between. In the case of this clone: Its antigen is still unknown.

This rearrangement joins TRBV7-9 to TRBJ1-3; no reliable D call. The source was peripheral blood, collected on day 0 of AZD1222 vaccination. The receptor was derived from an adult in good health. The CDR3 sequence is CASSYPGGMGNTIYF. CDR3 bases: TGTGCCAGCAGCTACCCGGGAGGAATGGGGAACACCATATATTTT.